A selection of T cell receptor beta chains follows, all from one sample in a study of shared clonotypes between healthy human individuals. TCRdb's table, derived via immunoSEQ multiplex PCR, lists solely in-frame clones and lacks some. The table lists millions of clones, just over 90% of them singletons. The sample comprised naive CD4+ T cells sorted from blood. These receptors came from a man between 18 and 35 years old in good health. The CDR3 runs from the conserved cysteine through the conserved F or W.

v_gene: TRBV7-2
j_gene: TRBJ2-1
len: 12
CDR3aa: CASSLDGNEQFF

v_gene: TRBV4-3
j_gene: TRBJ1-6
len: 14
CDR3aa: CASSQGGTYSPLHF

v_gene: TRBV21-1
j_gene: TRBJ2-7
len: 16
CDR3aa: CASSKPGQGESYEQYF

v_gene: TRBV7-9
j_gene: TRBJ2-5
len: 15
CDR3aa: CASSLMTGYQETQYF

v_gene: TRBV2
j_gene: TRBJ2-7
len: 16
CDR3aa: CASSEPGAVPRYEQYF

v_gene: TRBV7-2
j_gene: TRBJ2-1
len: 17
CDR3aa: CASSSTSGGPNLNEQFF

v_gene: TRBV19
j_gene: TRBJ2-2
len: 15
CDR3aa: CASSDPGQTTGELFF

v_gene: TRBV28
j_gene: TRBJ2-7
len: 16
CDR3aa: CASSLARSQGVYEQYF

v_gene: TRBV11-2
j_gene: TRBJ2-7
len: 14
CDR3aa: CASSLERLEGEQYF

v_gene: TRBV7-9
j_gene: TRBJ1-4
len: 16
CDR3aa: CASSLVAGGDNEKLFF

v_gene: TRBV6-1
j_gene: TRBJ2-2
len: 13
CDR3aa: CAGRPPNTGELFF

v_gene: TRBV19
j_gene: TRBJ1-2
len: 15
CDR3aa: CASSPGQGAFYGYTF

v_gene: TRBV5-4
j_gene: TRBJ1-2
len: 14
CDR3aa: CASSSATGSYGYTF

v_gene: TRBV14
j_gene: TRBJ2-3
len: 16
CDR3aa: CASSQDEGTDTDTQYF

v_gene: TRBV7-8
j_gene: TRBJ1-1
len: 15
CDR3aa: CASSTQGSSNTEAFF

v_gene: TRBV6-5
j_gene: TRBJ1-2
len: 15
CDR3aa: CASSYSMGGNYGYTF

v_gene: TRBV4-1
j_gene: TRBJ2-4
len: 14
CDR3aa: CASSRQGGKNIQYF

v_gene: TRBV6-5
j_gene: TRBJ1-5
len: 14
CDR3aa: CASRATGVGQPQHF

v_gene: TRBV11-2
j_gene: TRBJ2-1
len: 15
CDR3aa: CASSQLAGVINEQFF

v_gene: TRBV6-1
j_gene: TRBJ2-7
len: 14
CDR3aa: CASRRQGDLYEQYF

v_gene: TRBV18
j_gene: TRBJ1-1
len: 13
CDR3aa: CASSPSGGAEAFF

v_gene: TRBV11-2
j_gene: TRBJ2-3
len: 15
CDR3aa: CASSYAALSTDTQYF

v_gene: TRBV7-2
j_gene: TRBJ2-5
len: 18
CDR3aa: CASSLDPQQGTLQETQYF

v_gene: TRBV9
j_gene: TRBJ2-3
len: 15
CDR3aa: CASSVVDRNTDTQYF

v_gene: TRBV4-1
j_gene: TRBJ1-4
len: 15
CDR3aa: CASSQNRGANEKLFF

v_gene: TRBV7-6
j_gene: TRBJ1-5
len: 18
CDR3aa: CASSLAGEGAGSNQPQHF

v_gene: TRBV10-2
j_gene: TRBJ2-3
len: 15
CDR3aa: CASSDSTDHTDTQYF

v_gene: TRBV5-5
j_gene: TRBJ2-2
len: 15
CDR3aa: CASSTGAGNTGELFF

v_gene: TRBV7-8
j_gene: TRBJ2-1
len: 16
CDR3aa: CASSLLVAGGHDEQFF

v_gene: TRBV6-5
j_gene: TRBJ1-6
len: 15
CDR3aa: CASSYSDPRNSPLHF

v_gene: TRBV2
j_gene: TRBJ2-3
len: 14
CDR3aa: CASSAGGGGDTQYF

v_gene: TRBV9
j_gene: TRBJ2-4
len: 15
CDR3aa: CASSASGTGSLIQYF

v_gene: TRBV19
j_gene: TRBJ1-1
len: 13
CDR3aa: CARIGGGPHEAFF

v_gene: TRBV15
j_gene: TRBJ2-2
len: 18
CDR3aa: CATSRGVGKIFDTGELFF

v_gene: TRBV19
j_gene: TRBJ1-5
len: 13
CDR3aa: CASVGRSTQPQHF

v_gene: TRBV7-2
j_gene: TRBJ2-7
len: 14
CDR3aa: CASSLAQGRNEQYF

v_gene: TRBV11-2
j_gene: TRBJ1-1
len: 15
CDR3aa: CASSLDGRANTEAFF

v_gene: TRBV7-7
j_gene: TRBJ2-5
len: 13
CDR3aa: CASSTGSRGTQYF